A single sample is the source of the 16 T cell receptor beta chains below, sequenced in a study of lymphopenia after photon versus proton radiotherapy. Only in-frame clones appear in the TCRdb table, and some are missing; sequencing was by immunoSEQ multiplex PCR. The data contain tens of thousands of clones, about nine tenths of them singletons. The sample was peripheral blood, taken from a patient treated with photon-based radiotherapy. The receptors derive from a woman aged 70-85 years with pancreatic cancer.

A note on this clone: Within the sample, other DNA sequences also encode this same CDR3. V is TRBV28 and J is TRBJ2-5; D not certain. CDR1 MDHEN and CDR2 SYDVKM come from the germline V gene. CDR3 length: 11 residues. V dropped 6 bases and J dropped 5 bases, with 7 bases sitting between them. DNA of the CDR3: TGTGCCAGCAGCTCCCGTGAGACCCAGTACTTC. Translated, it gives CASSSRETQYF. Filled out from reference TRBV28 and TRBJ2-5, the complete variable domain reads DVKVTQSSRYLVKRTGEKVFLECVQDMDHENMFWYRQDPGLGLRLIYFSYDVKMKEKGDIPEGYSVSREKKERFSLILESASTNQTSMYLCASSSRETQYFGPGTRLLVL.

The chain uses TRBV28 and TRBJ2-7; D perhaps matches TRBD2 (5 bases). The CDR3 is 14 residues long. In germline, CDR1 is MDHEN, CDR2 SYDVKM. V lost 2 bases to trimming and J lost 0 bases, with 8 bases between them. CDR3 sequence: CASSLGRDSYEQYF. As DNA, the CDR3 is TGTGCCAGCAGTTTAGGACGGGACTCCTACGAGCAGTACTTC. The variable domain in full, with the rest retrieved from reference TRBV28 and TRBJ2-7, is DVKVTQSSRYLVKRTGEKVFLECVQDMDHENMFWYRQDPGLGLRLIYFSYDVKMKEKGDIPEGYSVSREKKERFSLILESASTNQTSMYLCASSLGRDSYEQYFGPGTRLTVT.

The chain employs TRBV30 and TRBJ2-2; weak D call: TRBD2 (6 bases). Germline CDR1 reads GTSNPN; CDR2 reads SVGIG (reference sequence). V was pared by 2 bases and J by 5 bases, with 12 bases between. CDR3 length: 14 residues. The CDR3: CAWSNGRVTGELFF. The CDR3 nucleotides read TGTGCCTGGAGTAACGGGAGAGTAACCGGGGAGCTGTTTTTT.

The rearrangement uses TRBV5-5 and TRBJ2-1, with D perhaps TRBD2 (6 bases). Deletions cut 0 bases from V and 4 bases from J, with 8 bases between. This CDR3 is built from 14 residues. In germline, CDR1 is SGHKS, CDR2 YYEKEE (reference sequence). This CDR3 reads CASSLVGTYNEQFF. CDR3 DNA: TGTGCCAGCAGCTTGGTGGGGACTTACAATGAGCAGTTCTTC.

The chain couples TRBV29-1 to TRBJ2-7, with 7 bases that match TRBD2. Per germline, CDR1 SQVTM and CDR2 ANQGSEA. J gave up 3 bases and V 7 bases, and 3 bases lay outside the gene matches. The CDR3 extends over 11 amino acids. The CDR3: CSARTSYEQYF. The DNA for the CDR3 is TGCAGCGCTAGGACTAGCTACGAGCAGTACTTC.

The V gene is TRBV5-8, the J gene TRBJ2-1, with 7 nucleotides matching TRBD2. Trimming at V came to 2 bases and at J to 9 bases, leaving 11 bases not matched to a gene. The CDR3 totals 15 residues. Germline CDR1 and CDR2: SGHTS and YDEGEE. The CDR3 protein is CASSFTFLGGGEQFF. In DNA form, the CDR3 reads TGTGCCAGCAGCTTCACTTTTCTTGGCGGGGGTGAGCAGTTCTTC.

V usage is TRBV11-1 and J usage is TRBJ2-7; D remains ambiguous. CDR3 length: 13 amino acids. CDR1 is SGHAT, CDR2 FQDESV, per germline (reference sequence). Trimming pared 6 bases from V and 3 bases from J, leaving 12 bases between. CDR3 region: CASSRPPSYEQYF. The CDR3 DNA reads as TGTGCCAGCAGTCGGCCCCCCAGCTACGAGCAGTACTTC.

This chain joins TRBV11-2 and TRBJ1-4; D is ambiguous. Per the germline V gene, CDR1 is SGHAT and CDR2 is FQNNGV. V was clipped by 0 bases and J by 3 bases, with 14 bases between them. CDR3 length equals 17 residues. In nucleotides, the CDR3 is TGTGCCAGCAGCTTAGATTTCGGACCTAGAGCTAATGAAAAACTGTTTTTT. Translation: CASSLDFGPRANEKLFF. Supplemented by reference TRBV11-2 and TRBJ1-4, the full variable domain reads EAGVAQSPRYKIIEKRQSVAFWCNPISGHATLYWYQQILGQGPKLLIQFQNNGVVDDSQLPKDRFSAERLKGVDSTLKIQPAKLEDSAVYLCASSLDFGPRANEKLFFGSGTQLSVL.

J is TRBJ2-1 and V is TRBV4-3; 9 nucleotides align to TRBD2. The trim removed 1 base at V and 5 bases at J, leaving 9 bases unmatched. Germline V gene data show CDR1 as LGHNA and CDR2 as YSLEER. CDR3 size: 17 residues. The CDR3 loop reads CASSQGWAGGGNNEQFF. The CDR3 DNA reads TGCGCCAGCAGCCAAGGTTGGGCGGGAGGGGGGAACAATGAGCAGTTCTTC.

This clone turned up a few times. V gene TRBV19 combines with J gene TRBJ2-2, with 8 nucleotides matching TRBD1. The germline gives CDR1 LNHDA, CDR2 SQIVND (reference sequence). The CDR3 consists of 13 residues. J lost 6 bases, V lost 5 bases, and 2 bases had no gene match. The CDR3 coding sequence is TGTGCCAGTAGTCTGGACAGGGCCGGGGAGCTGTTTTTT. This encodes CASSLDRAGELFF.

CDR3 loop: CAISESHSYNEQFF. The CDR3 DNA sequence: TGTGCCATCAGTGAATCCCACTCCTACAATGAGCAGTTCTTC. The chain joins TRBV10-3 to TRBJ2-1, with no clear D. Germline values: CDR1 ENHRY, CDR2 SYGVKD. Deletions cut 3 bases from V and 0 bases from J, with 6 bases between. The CDR3 sequence is 14 residues long.

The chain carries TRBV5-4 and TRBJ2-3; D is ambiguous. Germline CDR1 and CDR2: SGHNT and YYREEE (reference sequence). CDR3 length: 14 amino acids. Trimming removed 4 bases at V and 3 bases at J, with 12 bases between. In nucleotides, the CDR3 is TGTGCCAGCAGCAGGATCCTGGGTACAGATACGCAGTATTTT. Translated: CASSRILGTDTQYF.

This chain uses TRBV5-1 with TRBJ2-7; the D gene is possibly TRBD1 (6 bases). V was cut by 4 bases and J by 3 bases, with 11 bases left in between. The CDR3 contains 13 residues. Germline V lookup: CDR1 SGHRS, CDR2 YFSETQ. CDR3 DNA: TGCGCCAGCAGCCGGGACAACGACTACGAGCAGTACTTC. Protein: CASSRDNDYEQYF.

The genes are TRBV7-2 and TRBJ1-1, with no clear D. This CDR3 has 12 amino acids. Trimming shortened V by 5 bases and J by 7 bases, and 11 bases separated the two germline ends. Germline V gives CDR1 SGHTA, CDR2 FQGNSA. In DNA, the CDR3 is TGTGCCAGCAGCCTCCCCCCGGGTGAAGCTTTCTTT. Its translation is CASSLPPGEAFF.

The CDR3 loop is CASRDGGGKETQYF. The DNA for the CDR3 is TGTGCCAGCAGGGACGGCGGCGGCAAAGAGACCCAGTACTTC. The chain couples TRBV6-5 to TRBJ2-5; D gene unclear. Germline-derived CDR1 and CDR2 are MNHEY and SVGAGI. The CDR3 totals 14 residues. V lost 6 bases to trimming and J lost 3 bases, with 14 bases between them.

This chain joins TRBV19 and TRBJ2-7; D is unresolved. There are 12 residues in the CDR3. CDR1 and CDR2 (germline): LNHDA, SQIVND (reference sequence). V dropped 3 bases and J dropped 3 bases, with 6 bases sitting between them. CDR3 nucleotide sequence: TGTGCCAGTAGTATGGACGGCTACGAGCAGTACTTC. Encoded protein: CASSMDGYEQYF.